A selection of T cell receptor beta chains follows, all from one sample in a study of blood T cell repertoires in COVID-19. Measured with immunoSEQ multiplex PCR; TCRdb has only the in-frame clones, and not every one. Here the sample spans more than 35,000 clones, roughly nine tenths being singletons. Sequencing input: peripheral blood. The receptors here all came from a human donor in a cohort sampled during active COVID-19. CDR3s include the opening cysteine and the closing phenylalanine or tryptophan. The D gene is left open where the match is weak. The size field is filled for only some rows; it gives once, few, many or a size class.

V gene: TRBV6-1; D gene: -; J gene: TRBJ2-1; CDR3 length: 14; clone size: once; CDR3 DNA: TGTGCCAGCAGTGAGGGGGGACGGCTCAATGAGCAGTTCTTC; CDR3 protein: CASSEGGRLNEQFF
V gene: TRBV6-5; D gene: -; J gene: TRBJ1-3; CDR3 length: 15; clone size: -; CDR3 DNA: TGTGCCAGCAGTACGGACACTTACTCTGGAAACACCATATATTTT; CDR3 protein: CASSTDTYSGNTIYF
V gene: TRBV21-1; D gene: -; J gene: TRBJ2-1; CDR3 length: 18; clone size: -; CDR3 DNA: TGTGCCAGCAGCAAAGGCCTAGCGGAGGGCAGCTCCTACAATGAGCAGTTCTTC; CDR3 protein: CASSKGLAEGSSYNEQFF
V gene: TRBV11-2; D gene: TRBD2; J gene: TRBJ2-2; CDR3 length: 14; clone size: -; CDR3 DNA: TGTGCCAGCAGCTTCGGACTAGAAACCGGGGAGCTGTTTTTT; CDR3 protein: CASSFGLETGELFF
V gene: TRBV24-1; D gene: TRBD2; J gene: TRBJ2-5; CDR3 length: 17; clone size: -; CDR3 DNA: TGTGCCACCAGTGATTTCGGAGGGCGGGAGGGCCGAGAGACCCAGTACTTC; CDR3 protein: CATSDFGGREGRETQYF
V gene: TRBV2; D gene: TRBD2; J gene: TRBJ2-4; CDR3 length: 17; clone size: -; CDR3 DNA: TGTGCCAGCAGTACCGGGACTAGCGGACTAGCCAAAAACATTCAGTACTTC; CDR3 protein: CASSTGTSGLAKNIQYF
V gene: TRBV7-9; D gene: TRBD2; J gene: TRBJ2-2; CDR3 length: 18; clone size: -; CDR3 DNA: TGTGCCAGCAGGCACTCGCGTCCGGGACTAGCGAACACCGGGGAGCTGTTTTTT; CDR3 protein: CASRHSRPGLANTGELFF
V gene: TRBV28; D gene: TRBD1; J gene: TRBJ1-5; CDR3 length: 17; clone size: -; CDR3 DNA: TGTGCCAGCAAAGGCATAGGGACAGGGGATAGCAATCAGCCCCAGCATTTT; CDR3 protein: CASKGIGTGDSNQPQHF
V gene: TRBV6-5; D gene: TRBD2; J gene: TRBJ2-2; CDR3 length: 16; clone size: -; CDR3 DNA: TGTGCCAGCAGTTACTCGAGGGGAGGGGAATACCGTGGGCTGTTTTTT; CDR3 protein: CASSYSRGGEYRGLFF
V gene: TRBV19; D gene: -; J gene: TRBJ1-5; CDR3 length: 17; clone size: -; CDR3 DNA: TGTGCCAGTACCCAAGCGCCAGGGGCGCTAGGCAATCAGCCCCAGCATTTT; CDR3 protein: CASTQAPGALGNQPQHF
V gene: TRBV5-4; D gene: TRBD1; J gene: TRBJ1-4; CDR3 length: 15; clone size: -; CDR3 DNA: TGTGCCAGCAGCTCCTCCGGGACAGGGTATGAAAAACTGTTTTTT; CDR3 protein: CASSSSGTGYEKLFF
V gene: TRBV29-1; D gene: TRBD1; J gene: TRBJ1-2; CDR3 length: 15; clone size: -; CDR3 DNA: TGCAGCGTTGGGGGACAGGGCTCATATAACTATGGCTACACCTTC; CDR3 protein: CSVGGQGSYNYGYTF
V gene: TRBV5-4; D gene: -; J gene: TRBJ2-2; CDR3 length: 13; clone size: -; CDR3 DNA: TGTGCCAGCAGCTTCGGCGGGGCCGGGGAGCTGTTTTTT; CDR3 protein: CASSFGGAGELFF
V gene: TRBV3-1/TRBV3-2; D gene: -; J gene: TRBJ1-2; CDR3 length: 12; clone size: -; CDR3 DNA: TGTGCCAGCAGCCAAGAGCCAGGGGGCTACACCTTC; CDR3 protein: CASSQEPGGYTF
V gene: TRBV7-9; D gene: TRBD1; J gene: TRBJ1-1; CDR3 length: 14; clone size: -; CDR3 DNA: TGTGCCAGCAGCTTTCGACAGGGGAACACTGAAGCTTTCTTT; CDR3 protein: CASSFRQGNTEAFF
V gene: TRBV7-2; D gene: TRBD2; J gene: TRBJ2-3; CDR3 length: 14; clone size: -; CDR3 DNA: TGTGCCAGCAGCTCCGGGGGAGGGACAGATACGCAGTATTTT; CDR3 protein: CASSSGGGTDTQYF
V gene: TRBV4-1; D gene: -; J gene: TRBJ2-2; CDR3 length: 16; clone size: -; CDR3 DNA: TGCGCCAGCAGACGCTCGCCGACTCGACGTACCGGGGAGCTGTTTTTT; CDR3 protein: CASRRSPTRRTGELFF
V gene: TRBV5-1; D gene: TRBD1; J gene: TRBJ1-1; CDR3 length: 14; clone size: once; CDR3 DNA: TGCGCCAGCAGCCCCTCGACAGGGGCGACTGAAGCTTTCTTT; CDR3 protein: CASSPSTGATEAFF
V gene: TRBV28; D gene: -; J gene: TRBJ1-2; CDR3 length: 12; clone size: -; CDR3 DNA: TGTGCCAGCAGGGACGCGGGTCGGGGCTACACCTTC; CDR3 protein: CASRDAGRGYTF
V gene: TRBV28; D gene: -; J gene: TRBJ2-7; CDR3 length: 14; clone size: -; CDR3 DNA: TGTGCCAGCAGTTTATGGGACAGCTCCTACGAGCAGTACTTC; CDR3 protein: CASSLWDSSYEQYF
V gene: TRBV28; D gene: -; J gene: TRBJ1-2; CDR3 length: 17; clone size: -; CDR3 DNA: TGTGCCAGCAGTTACGACCCCTCCCAGGGCATTAATCCGGGCTACACCTTC; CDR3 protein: CASSYDPSQGINPGYTF
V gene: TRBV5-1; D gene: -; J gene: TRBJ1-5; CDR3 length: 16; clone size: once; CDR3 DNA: TGCGCCAGCAGCTTAACGGGATTGGTTGGCAATCAGCCCCAGCATTTT; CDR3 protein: CASSLTGLVGNQPQHF
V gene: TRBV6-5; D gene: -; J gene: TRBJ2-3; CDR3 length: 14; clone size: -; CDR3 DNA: TGTGCCAGCAGAAGTCCGGCTAACAGAGATACGCAGTATTTT; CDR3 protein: CASRSPANRDTQYF
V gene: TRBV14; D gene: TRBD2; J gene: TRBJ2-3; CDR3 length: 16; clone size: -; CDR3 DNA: TGTGCCAGCAGCTACGCGACTAGCGCCTCCGGGGATACGCAGTATTTT; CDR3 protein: CASSYATSASGDTQYF
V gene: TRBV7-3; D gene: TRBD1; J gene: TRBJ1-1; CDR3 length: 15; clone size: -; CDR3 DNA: TGTGCCAGCAGCTTAACGTCGACAGGGCGGGCTGAAGCTTTCTTT; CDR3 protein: CASSLTSTGRAEAFF
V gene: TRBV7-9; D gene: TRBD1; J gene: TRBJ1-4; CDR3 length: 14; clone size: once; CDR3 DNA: TGTGCCAGCAATCGGAACAGGGGTAATGAAAAACTGTTTTTT; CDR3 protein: CASNRNRGNEKLFF
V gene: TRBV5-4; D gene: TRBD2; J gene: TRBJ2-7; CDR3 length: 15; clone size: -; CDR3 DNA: TGTGCCAGCAGCTTTCCGGGAGGCGATCTCTACGAGCAGTACTTC; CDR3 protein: CASSFPGGDLYEQYF
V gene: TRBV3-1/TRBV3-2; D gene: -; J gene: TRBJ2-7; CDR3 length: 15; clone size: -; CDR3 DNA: TGTGCCAGCAGCCAAGTTCTTGCCAGCTCCTACGAGCAGTACTTC; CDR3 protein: CASSQVLASSYEQYF
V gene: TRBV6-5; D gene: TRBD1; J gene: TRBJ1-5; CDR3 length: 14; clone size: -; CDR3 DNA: TGTGCCAGCAACCGACAGGGCGGCAATCAGCCCCAGCATTTT; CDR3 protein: CASNRQGGNQPQHF
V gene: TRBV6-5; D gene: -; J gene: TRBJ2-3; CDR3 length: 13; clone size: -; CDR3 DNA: TGTGCCAGCAGCGGATTCGGACAAACTACGCAGTATTTT; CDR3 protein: CASSGFGQTTQYF
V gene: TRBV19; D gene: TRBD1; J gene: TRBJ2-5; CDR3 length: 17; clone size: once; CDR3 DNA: TGTGCCAGTAGTATACCGACCCGGGACAGGGGGCCGGAGACCCAGTACTTC; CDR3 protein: CASSIPTRDRGPETQYF
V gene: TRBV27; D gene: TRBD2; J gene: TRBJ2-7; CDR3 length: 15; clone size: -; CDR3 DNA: TGTGCCAGCAGGTACGGGACTAGCGCACTTTACGAGCAGTACTTC; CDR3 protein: CASRYGTSALYEQYF
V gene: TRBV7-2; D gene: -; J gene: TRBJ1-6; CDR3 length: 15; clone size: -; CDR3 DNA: TGTGCCAGCAGCTTATCCAGGGGACCCTCCGGCCCCCTCCACTTT; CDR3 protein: CASSLSRGPSGPLHF
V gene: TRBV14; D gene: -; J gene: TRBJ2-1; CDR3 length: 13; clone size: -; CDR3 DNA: TGTGCCAGCAGCCAAGAACTCTTCAATGAGCAGTTCTTC; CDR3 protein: CASSQELFNEQFF
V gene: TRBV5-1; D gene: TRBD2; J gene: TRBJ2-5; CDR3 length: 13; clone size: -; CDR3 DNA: TGCGCCAGCAGCTTGATGGGGGGGGAGACCCAGTACTTC; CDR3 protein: CASSLMGGETQYF
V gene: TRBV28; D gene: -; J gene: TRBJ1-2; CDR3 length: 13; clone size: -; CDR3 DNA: TGTGCCAGCAGTTTAGGGGGGGGTTCTGGCTACACCTTC; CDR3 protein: CASSLGGGSGYTF
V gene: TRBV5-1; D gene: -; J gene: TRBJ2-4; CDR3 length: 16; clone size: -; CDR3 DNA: TGCGCCAGCAGCTTGGACATCCGTGTTGGCAAAAACATTCAGTACTTC; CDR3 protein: CASSLDIRVGKNIQYF
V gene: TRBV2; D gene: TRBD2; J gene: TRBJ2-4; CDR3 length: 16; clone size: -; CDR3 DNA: TGTGCCAGCAGTGATGGGGACGGGAGGGCCAAAAACATTCAGTACTTC; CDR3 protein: CASSDGDGRAKNIQYF
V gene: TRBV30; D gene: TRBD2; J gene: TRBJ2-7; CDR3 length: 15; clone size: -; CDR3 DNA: TGTGCCTGGACGCCCGGGACTACCCTCTCCTACGAGCAGTACTTC; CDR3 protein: CAWTPGTTLSYEQYF
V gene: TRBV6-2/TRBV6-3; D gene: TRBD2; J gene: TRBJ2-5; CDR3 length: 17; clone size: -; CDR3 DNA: TGTGCCAGCAGTGGACTGGGCCTAGCGGGAGGGCGTGAGACCCAGTACTTC; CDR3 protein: CASSGLGLAGGRETQYF
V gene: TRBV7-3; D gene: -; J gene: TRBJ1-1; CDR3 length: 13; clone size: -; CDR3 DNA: TGTGCCAGCAGCCGGGAGGTGAACACTGAAGCTTTCTTT; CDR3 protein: CASSREVNTEAFF
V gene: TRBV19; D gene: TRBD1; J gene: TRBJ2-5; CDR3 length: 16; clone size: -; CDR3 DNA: TGTGCCAGTAGTACCCAACGACAGGGGGCCCAAGAGACCCAGTACTTC; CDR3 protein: CASSTQRQGAQETQYF
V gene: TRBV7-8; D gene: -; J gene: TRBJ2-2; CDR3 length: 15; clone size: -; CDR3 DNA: TGTGCCAGCAGCCCCTTTGGTCCGGTAACCGGGGAGCTGTTTTTT; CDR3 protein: CASSPFGPVTGELFF